What follows are 25 T cell receptor beta chains derived from one specimen sequenced in a study of blood T cell repertoires in COVID-19. Only in-frame clones appear in the TCRdb table, and some are missing; sequencing was by immunoSEQ multiplex PCR. The table records roughly 300,000 clones, more than 80% of them present only once. Sequencing used peripheral blood. The receptors come from a woman younger than 45 with COVID-19, enrolled during active disease.

The chain has TRBV2 and TRBJ2-1; D possibly corresponds to TRBD1 (6 bases). Trimming took off 10 bases at V and 10 bases at J, with 11 bases between the two ends. The CDR3 runs to 10 residues. Germline V gives CDR1 SNHLY, CDR2 FYNNEI. The CDR3 DNA follows: TGTGCCACCCTCGACAGGGAGCAGTTCTTC. Translated, it gives CATLDREQFF.

The V gene is TRBV18, the J gene TRBJ1-1, with 7 bases lining up with TRBD1. Looked up from germline, CDR1 is KGHSH and CDR2 is LQKENI. Trimming cost V 3 bases and J 1 base; bases outside gene matches: 11. The CDR3 is made up of 17 amino acids. CDR3 nucleotide sequence: TGTGCCAGCTCACCCCTCGTGAGCAGGGGGTGGAACACTGAAGCTTTCTTT. Translation gives CASSPLVSRGWNTEAFF. The full variable domain, in which reference TRBV18 and TRBJ1-1 provide the parts outside the CDR3, is NAGVMQNPRHLVRRRGQEARLRCSPMKGHSHVYWYRQLPEEGLKFMVYLQKENIIDESGMPKERFSAEFPKEGPSILRIQQVVRGDSAAYFCASSPLVSRGWNTEAFFGQGTRLTVV.

The chain carries TRBV13 and TRBJ2-7; no clear D. Germline CDR1 is PRHDT and CDR2 is FYEKMQ (reference sequence). V lost 2 bases to trimming and J lost 5 bases, with 4 bases between them. The CDR3 runs 11 residues. The CDR3 DNA reads as TGTGCCAGCAGCTTACAGGACGAGCAGTACTTC. Its translation is CASSLQDEQYF.

The chain recombines TRBV13 with TRBJ2-1, with D unresolved. Between the trimmed V and J ends, which lost 1 base and 8 bases, there was a span of 3 bases. Germline CDR1 reads PRHDT; CDR2 reads FYEKMQ (reference sequence). This CDR3 contains 11 residues. DNA for the CDR3: TGTGCCAGCAGCTTAGCCGATGAGCAGTTCTTC. This encodes CASSLADEQFF.

J is TRBJ2-2 and V is TRBV28; 10 bases match TRBD2. Germline CDR1 reads MDHEN; CDR2 reads SYDVKM. There are 16 residues in the CDR3. The J segment lost 4 bases and the V segment lost 3 bases, leaving 5 bases of the junction unmatched. The CDR3 nucleotides are TGTGCCAGCAGTTTTGTAGCGGGAGGAGGCACCGGGGAGCTGTTTTTT. This gives the protein CASSFVAGGGTGELFF.

This chain connects TRBV12-1 to TRBJ1-1; whether TRBD1, the table's D call, matches the DNA was not checked. TRBV12-1 is annotated as a pseudogene. The CDR3 is made up of 17 amino acids. In DNA, the CDR3 is TGTGCCAGCAGCTCCGACAGGGGCACGGCGGGGAACACTGAAGCTTTCTTT. Its translation is CASSSDRGTAGNTEAFF.

The V gene is TRBV7-8, the J gene TRBJ1-5; D might be TRBD1 (6 bases). Trimming cost V 0 bases and J 7 bases, with 13 bases left between them. The CDR3 has 15 residues. From germline, CDR1 is SGHVS and CDR2 FQNEAQ. The CDR3 DNA reads TGTGCCAGCAGCTTAGCGAGACAGGCGGCCCAGCCCCAGCATTTT. Translated: CASSLARQAAQPQHF.

This clone came up a few times. The chain joins TRBV28 to TRBJ2-2; TRBD1 agrees at 7 bases. Germline V gives CDR1 MDHEN, CDR2 SYDVKM. The CDR3 totals 13 residues. Trimming removed 8 bases from V and 5 bases from J; junction bases left unmatched: 5. The CDR3 DNA reads TGTGCCAGCCACAGGGGAAGAACCGGGGAGCTGTTTTTT. It yields the protein CASHRGRTGELFF.

The DNA for the CDR3 is TGCGCCAGCAGCCCGGGGACAGGGGGGGTCTACAATGAGCAGTTCTTC. Protein sequence: CASSPGTGGVYNEQFF. The chain joins TRBV5-1 to TRBJ2-1; TRBD1 matches at 11 bases. Germline CDR1 and CDR2: SGHRS and YFSETQ. V shed 4 bases, J shed 3 bases, and the junction held 6 bases outside the gene matches. CDR3 length: 16 amino acids. The full variable domain, its missing parts supplied by reference TRBV5-1 and TRBJ2-1, is KAGVTQTPRYLIKTRGQQVTLSCSPISGHRSVSWYQQTPGQGLQFLFEYFSETQRNKGNFPGRFSGRQFSNSRSEMNVSTLELGDSALYLCASSPGTGGVYNEQFFGPGTRLTVL.

J is TRBJ2-1 and V is TRBV9, with TRBD2 matching 8 bases. Germline trimming cut 0 bases from V and 4 bases from J; bases unmatched to any gene: 3. The germline CDR1 and CDR2 sequences are SGDLS and YYNGEE. The CDR3 has 15 residues. In nucleotides, the CDR3 is TGTGCCAGCAGCGTAGTCGCGGGAGGATACAATGAGCAGTTCTTC. Residues: CASSVVAGGYNEQFF.

The rearrangement uses TRBV7-9 and TRBJ1-1; perhaps TRBD1 as D (6 bases). CDR3 length equals 14 residues. Germline CDR1 is SEHNR and CDR2 is FQNEAQ (reference sequence). With 5 bases removed from V and 4 bases from J, the gap between germline ends came to 14 bases. The CDR3 sequence is CASSIPVRGTEAFF. Here the CDR3 DNA reads TGTGCCAGCAGCATCCCGGTCAGGGGCACTGAAGCTTTCTTT.

This rearrangement joins TRBV28 to TRBJ2-7; TRBD1 might be the D (6 bases). This CDR3 is built from 12 residues. The V gene's germline CDR1 is MDHEN and CDR2 SYDVKM. V was cut by 9 bases and J by 4 bases, with 13 bases left in between. CDR3 nucleotides: TGTGCCAGTTTGTCCGACAGGTACGAGCAGTACTTC. Residues: CASLSDRYEQYF.

This clone was counted only a few times. This rearrangement joins TRBV19 to TRBJ2-7, with D maybe TRBD1 (5 bases). The ends were cut back, 4 bases at V and 2 bases at J, with 9 bases in the middle. Germline V gene sequence: CDR1 LNHDA, CDR2 SQIVND (reference sequence). This CDR3 region has 13 residues. The DNA for the CDR3 is TGTGCCAGTAGTAAGGGGTTTACCTACGAGCAGTACTTC. Amino acid sequence: CASSKGFTYEQYF.

The chain links TRBV28 to TRBJ2-7, with 10 bases matching TRBD2. V was pared by 3 bases and J by 6 bases, with 11 bases of the junction left unmatched. CDR1 MDHEN and CDR2 SYDVKM come from the germline V gene. The CDR3 contains 16 residues. The CDR3 loop reads CASSLSGLAILSEQYF. The CDR3 DNA reads as TGTGCCAGCAGTTTGTCGGGACTAGCGATACTGAGCGAGCAGTACTTC.

The chain couples TRBV5-1 to TRBJ2-1; 9 nucleotides match TRBD1. Trimming took 3 bases from V and 7 from J; bases not matched to a gene: 8. Germline CDR1 and CDR2: SGHRS and YFSETQ. This CDR3 has 15 amino acids. This chain's CDR3 is CASSYPGQGRNEQFF. The CDR3, as DNA: TGCGCCAGCAGCTACCCGGGACAGGGTAGGAATGAGCAGTTCTTC.

The CDR3 coding sequence is TGTGCCAGCTCACAGCACAGGGAGAGGGGAGAGACCCAGTACTTC. Translating it yields CASSQHRERGETQYF. The chain couples TRBV18 to TRBJ2-5, with D possibly TRBD1 on 6 matching bases. Germline V gives CDR1 KGHSH, CDR2 LQKENI. V lost 4 bases to trimming and J lost 4 bases, with 16 bases between them. The length of the CDR3 is 15 residues.

The V call is TRBV5-4, the J call TRBJ1-2; 7 bases agree with TRBD1. V lost 0 bases and J lost 8; bases outside the gene matches: 7. Germline assignment: CDR1 SGHNT and CDR2 YYREEE (reference sequence). The CDR3 runs 14 residues. CDR3 in amino acids: CASSLEGGTWGYTF. CDR3 nucleotides: TGTGCCAGCAGCTTGGAAGGGGGCACGTGGGGCTACACCTTC.

The chain employs TRBV11-3 and TRBJ2-2; TRBD1 might be the D (5 bases). The germline V and J ends were trimmed by 5 bases and 6 bases, with 7 bases remaining between them. The CDR3 has 12 amino acids. Looked up from germline, CDR1 is SGHNT and CDR2 is YENEEA. CDR3 coding DNA: TGTGCCAGCAGCGGGGCGGCCGGGGAGCTGTTTTTT. It specifies CASSGAAGELFF. Looking up the rest from reference TRBV11-3 and TRBJ2-2 gives the full variable domain: EAGVVQSPRYKIIEKKQPVAFWCNPISGHNTLYWYLQNLGQGPELLIRYENEEAVDDSQLPKDRFSAERLKGVDSTLKIQPAELGDSAVYLCASSGAAGELFFGEGSRLTVL.

The chain uses TRBV7-9 and TRBJ2-5, with TRBD1 matching 7 bases. In germline, CDR1 is SEHNR, CDR2 FQNEAQ (reference sequence). V shed 5 bases and J 4 bases; nucleotides not matched to a gene: 13. CDR3 length: 16 amino acids. The CDR3 nucleotides are TGTGCCAGCAGCCCCGTATTAGGGGGCTTCGGAGAGACCCAGTACTTC. Residues: CASSPVLGGFGETQYF.

This rearrangement joins TRBV4-1 to TRBJ2-7; a weak D match, TRBD1 (6 bases). CDR3 size: 15 residues. From germline, CDR1 is MGHRA and CDR2 YSYEKL. V was clipped by 1 base and J by 2 bases, with 12 bases between them. The CDR3 DNA sequence: TGCGCCAGCAGCCAAGTCTGGGACACCCCCTACGAGCAGTACTTC. Translation: CASSQVWDTPYEQYF.

Written as DNA, the CDR3 is TGTGCCAGCAGCTTAGGGACAGGGGGAGGCTACGAGCAGTACTTC. It codes for CASSLGTGGGYEQYF. The rearrangement links TRBV7-8 to TRBJ2-7, with 10 bases matching TRBD1. Trimming removed 1 base from V and 3 bases from J; junction bases left unmatched: 3. The CDR3 covers 15 residues. Germline loops: CDR1 SGHVS, CDR2 FQNEAQ.

The chain joins TRBV27 to TRBJ2-7; D ambiguous. Germline V gene sequence: CDR1 MNHEY, CDR2 SMNVEV (reference sequence). CDR3 length: 17 amino acids. The V end was cut by 0 bases, the J end by 4 bases, with 19 bases between. The CDR3 DNA follows: TGTGCCAGCAGTTTATCGATACCAGGCCCCCTTCCATACGAGCAGTACTTC. Its translation: CASSLSIPGPLPYEQYF.

The chain couples TRBV9 to TRBJ2-2, with D possibly matching TRBD2 (7 bases). The CDR3 sequence is 16 residues long. Germline V gene sequence: CDR1 SGDLS, CDR2 YYNGEE. V was trimmed by 0 bases and J by 5 bases, leaving 14 bases between them. CDR3 DNA: TGTGCCAGCAGCGTAGCTCGGGGGGCAAGGACCGGGGAGCTGTTTTTT. This sequence encodes CASSVARGARTGELFF.

The genes are TRBV11-3 and TRBJ2-1; 7 bases match TRBD1. CDR3 length equals 15 residues. Germline assignment: CDR1 SGHNT and CDR2 YENEEA. The V gene end was trimmed by 5 bases and the J gene end by 6 bases; junction bases not matched to a gene: 10. CDR3 DNA: TGTGCCAGCAGCCCCAGACAGGGTGCAAGCAATGAGCAGTTCTTC. Its translation: CASSPRQGASNEQFF.

The chain couples TRBV4-1 to TRBJ1-5; possible D gene TRBD1, 5 bases. The CDR3 has 18 amino acids. V dropped 5 bases and J dropped 2 bases, with 22 bases sitting between them. Germline lookup yields CDR1 MGHRA and CDR2 YSYEKL. CDR3 amino acids: CASSETAGRDSGNQPQHF. In DNA, the CDR3 is TGCGCCAGCAGCGAAACGGCTGGCAGGGATAGTGGCAATCAGCCCCAGCATTTT.